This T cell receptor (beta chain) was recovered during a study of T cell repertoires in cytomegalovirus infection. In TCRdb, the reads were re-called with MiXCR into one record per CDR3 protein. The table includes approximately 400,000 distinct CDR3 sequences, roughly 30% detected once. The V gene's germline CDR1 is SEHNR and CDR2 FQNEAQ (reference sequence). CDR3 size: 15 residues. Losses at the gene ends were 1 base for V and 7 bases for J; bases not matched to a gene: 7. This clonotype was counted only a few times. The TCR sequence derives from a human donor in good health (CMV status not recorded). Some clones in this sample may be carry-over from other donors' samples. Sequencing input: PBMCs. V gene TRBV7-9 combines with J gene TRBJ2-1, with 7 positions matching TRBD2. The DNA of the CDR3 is TGTGCCAGCAGCTTAGGCTTTCAGGGAGGGAATGAGCAGTTCTTC. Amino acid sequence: CASSLGFQGGNEQFF.